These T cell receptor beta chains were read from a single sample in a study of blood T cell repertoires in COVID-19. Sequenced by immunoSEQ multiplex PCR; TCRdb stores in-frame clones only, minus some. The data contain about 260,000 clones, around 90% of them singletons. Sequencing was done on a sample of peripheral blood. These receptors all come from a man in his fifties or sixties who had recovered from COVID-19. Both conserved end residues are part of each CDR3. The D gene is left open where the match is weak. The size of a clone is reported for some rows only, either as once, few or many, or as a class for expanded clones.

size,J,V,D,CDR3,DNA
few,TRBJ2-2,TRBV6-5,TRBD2,CASSLAGGHAGELFF,TGTGCCAGCAGTCTAGCGGGGGGCCACGCCGGGGAGCTGTTTTTT
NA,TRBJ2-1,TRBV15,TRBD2,CATSRTASGGGNEQFF,TGTGCCACCAGCAGAACCGCTAGCGGGGGTGGGAATGAGCAGTTCTTC
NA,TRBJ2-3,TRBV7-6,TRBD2,CASSLASSGGTAGTQYF,TGTGCCAGCAGCTTAGCGTCTAGCGGGGGGACCGCGGGTACGCAGTATTTT
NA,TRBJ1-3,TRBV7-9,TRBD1,CASSLELPRQGKGNTIYF,TGTGCCAGCAGCCTCGAACTCCCTAGACAGGGTAAAGGAAACACCATATATTTT
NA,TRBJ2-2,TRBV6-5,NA,CASSPRAGSSGELFF,TGTGCCAGCAGTCCGCGCGCGGGTAGCTCCGGGGAGCTGTTTTTT
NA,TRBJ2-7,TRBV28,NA,CASSLYRYEQYF,TGTGCCAGCAGTCTATACAGGTACGAGCAGTACTTC
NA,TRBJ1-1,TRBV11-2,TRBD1,CASRLTGTANTEAFF,TGTGCCAGCAGATTAACCGGGACAGCGAACACTGAAGCTTTCTTT
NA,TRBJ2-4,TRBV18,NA,CASSFGQSIWDIQYF,TGTGCCAGCTCATTTGGACAATCGATATGGGACATTCAGTACTTC
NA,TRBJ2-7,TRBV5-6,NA,CASSLRGGPGEQYF,TGTGCCAGCAGCTTGAGGGGGGGCCCGGGCGAGCAGTACTTC
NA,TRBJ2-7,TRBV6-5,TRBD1,CASRETGRNEQYF,TGTGCCAGCAGGGAGACAGGGCGGAACGAGCAGTACTTC
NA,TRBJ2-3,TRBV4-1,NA,CASSQDQPGSDTQYF,TGCGCCAGCAGCCAAGATCAACCGGGATCAGATACGCAGTATTTT
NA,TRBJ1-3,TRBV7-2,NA,CASSSQGLDTIYF,TGTGCCAGCAGCTCCCAGGGACTGGACACCATATATTTT
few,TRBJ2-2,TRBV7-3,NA,CASSFTGWNTGELFF,TGTGCCAGCAGCTTTACAGGGTGGAACACCGGGGAGCTGTTTTTT
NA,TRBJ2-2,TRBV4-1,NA,CASSQGGRPNTGELFF,TGCGCCAGCAGCCAAGGGGGGCGTCCGAACACCGGGGAGCTGTTTTTT
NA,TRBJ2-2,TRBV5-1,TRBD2,CASSLAGTITGELFF,TGCGCCAGCAGCTTGGCCGGGACTATCACCGGGGAGCTGTTTTTT
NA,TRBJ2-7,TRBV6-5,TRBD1,CASRVGQNSYEQYF,TGTGCCAGCAGGGTGGGACAGAATAGCTACGAGCAGTACTTC
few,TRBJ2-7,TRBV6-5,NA,CASSYSGGTGSYEQYF,TGTGCCAGCAGTTACTCGGGGGGGACAGGTTCCTACGAGCAGTACTTC
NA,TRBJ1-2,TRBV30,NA,CAWSKRGSGNGYTF,TGTGCCTGGAGTAAGCGGGGAAGTGGGAATGGCTACACCTTC
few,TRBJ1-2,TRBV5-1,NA,CASSSSRRGYTF,TGCGCCAGCAGCTCCTCTAGACGTGGCTACACCTTC
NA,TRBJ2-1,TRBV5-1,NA,CASSLGGQTYNEQFF,TGCGCCAGCAGCTTGGGGGGGCAGACCTACAATGAGCAGTTCTTC
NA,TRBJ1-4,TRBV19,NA,CASSPGSVSTNEKLFF,TGTGCCAGTTCTCCAGGCTCCGTTTCAACTAATGAAAAACTGTTTTTT
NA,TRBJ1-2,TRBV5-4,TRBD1,CASSTSGTAYGYTF,TGTGCCAGCAGCACCTCCGGGACAGCCTATGGCTACACCTTC
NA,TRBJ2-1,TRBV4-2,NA,CASSQGGGTVYNEQFF,TGTGCCAGCAGCCAAGGAGGAGGGACGGTGTACAATGAGCAGTTCTTC
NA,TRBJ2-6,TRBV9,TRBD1,CASSPLGQGAVAGANVLTF,TGTGCCAGCAGCCCGTTGGGACAGGGGGCTGTCGCTGGGGCCAACGTCCTGACTTTC
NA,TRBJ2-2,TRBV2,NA,CASERQITSGELFF,TGTGCCAGTGAGAGACAGATTACCTCCGGGGAGCTGTTTTTT
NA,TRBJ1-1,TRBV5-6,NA,CASSLRRQNTEAFF,TGTGCCAGCAGCTTGAGGCGACAGAACACTGAAGCTTTCTTT
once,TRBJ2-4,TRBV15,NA,CATRDSTTGTSKNIQYF,TGTGCCACCAGGGACTCAACCACCGGGACATCCAAAAACATTCAGTACTTC
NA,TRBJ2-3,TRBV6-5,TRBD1,CASKQGPVVDTQYF,TGTGCCAGTAAACAGGGGCCCGTGGTAGATACGCAGTATTTT
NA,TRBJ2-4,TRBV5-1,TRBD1,CASSLAQGITKNIQYF,TGCGCCAGCAGCTTGGCACAGGGGATTACCAAAAACATTCAGTACTTC
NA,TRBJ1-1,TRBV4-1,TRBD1,CASSQEVAGGGWITEAFF,TGCGCCAGCAGCCAAGAGGTGGCAGGGGGCGGGTGGATCACTGAAGCTTTCTTT
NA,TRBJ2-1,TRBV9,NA,CASSQYSPSSYNEQFF,TGTGCCAGCAGCCAATACTCCCCGAGCTCCTACAATGAGCAGTTCTTC
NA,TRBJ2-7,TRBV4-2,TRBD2,CASSQGRATSGSSYEQYF,TGTGCCAGCAGCCAAGGGAGGGCTACTAGCGGATCCTCCTACGAGCAGTACTTC
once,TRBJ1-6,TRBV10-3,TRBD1,CAIASGQTYNSPLHF,TGTGCCATAGCATCGGGACAGACCTATAATTCACCCCTCCACTTT
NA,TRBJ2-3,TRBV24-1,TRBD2,CATSNSGGAFLGTTDTQYF,TGTGCCACCAGCAATAGCGGGGGGGCCTTTCTGGGGACAACAGATACGCAGTATTTT
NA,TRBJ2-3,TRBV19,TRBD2,CASSIQAGGTDTQYF,TGTGCCAGTAGTATACAAGCGGGGGGCACAGATACGCAGTATTTT
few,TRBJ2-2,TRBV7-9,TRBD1,CASSPGQPNTGELFF,TGTGCCAGCAGCCCGGGACAGCCGAACACCGGGGAGCTGTTTTTT
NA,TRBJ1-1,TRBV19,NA,CAPLRGEDTEAFF,TGTGCCCCCTTAAGGGGCGAGGACACTGAAGCTTTCTTT
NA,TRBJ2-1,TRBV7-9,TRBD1,CASSLGKRTGLFNEQFF,TGTGCCAGCAGCTTAGGGAAAAGGACAGGGTTATTCAATGAGCAGTTCTTC
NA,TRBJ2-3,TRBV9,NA,CASSVVGRATDTQYF,TGTGCCAGCAGCGTAGTCGGCAGGGCCACAGATACGCAGTATTTT
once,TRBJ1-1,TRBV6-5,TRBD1,CASRPLQGAAEAFF,TGTGCCAGCAGACCTCTACAGGGGGCGGCTGAAGCTTTCTTT
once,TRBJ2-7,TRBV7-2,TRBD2,CASSSGLGSYEQYF,TGTGCCAGCAGCTCGGGACTAGGGAGCTACGAGCAGTACTTC